The 23 T cell receptor beta chains below come from one sample, sequenced in a study of T cells after yellow fever vaccination. MiXCR, run by TCRdb on the 5' RACE reads, gives a single entry per CDR3 protein. This table holds roughly 330,000 distinct CDR3 sequences, 6.5% to 8.5% found once. Here the sequenced sample was PBMCs, taken approximately 47 days after the first yellow fever vaccination. These receptors were obtained from a young man who received the YFV17D yellow fever vaccine.

This clonotype was observed at least ten times. The chain has TRBV28 and TRBJ2-3, with TRBD1 matching over 8 bases. The V gene end was trimmed by 4 bases and the J gene end by 3 bases; junction bases not matched to a gene: 6. Per the germline V gene, CDR1 is MDHEN and CDR2 is SYDVKM. The CDR3 is made up of 15 amino acids. The CDR3 DNA reads as TGTGCCAGCAGTTGGTCAGGGGGCAGGACAGATACGCAGTATTTT. It is translated as CASSWSGGRTDTQYF.

J is TRBJ2-2 and V is TRBV7-3; D unclear. This CDR3 has 14 residues. V was trimmed by 2 bases and J by 6 bases, leaving 10 bases between them. Germline V lookup: CDR1 SGHTA, CDR2 FQGTGA. In DNA form, the CDR3 reads TGTGCCAGCAGCTTACTGAATAATGCCGGGGAGCTGTTTTTT. As protein: CASSLLNNAGELFF.

In this sample, this clonotype turned up many times. The genes are TRBV24-1 and TRBJ2-3; 7 bases map to TRBD1. This CDR3 is built from 15 residues. The J segment lost 1 base and the V segment lost 1 base, leaving 1 base of the junction unmatched. The germline V gene has CDR1 KGHDR and CDR2 SFDVKD. The CDR3 is CATSDFGQGTDTQYF. The CDR3 DNA reads as TGTGCCACCAGTGATTTTGGACAGGGCACAGATACGCAGTATTTT.

This clonotype showed up just a few times. The chain carries TRBV5-1 and TRBJ1-1; 8 positions agree with TRBD1. The CDR3 has 14 residues. In germline, CDR1 is SGHRS, CDR2 YFSETQ. Unmatched junction bases numbered 5, after V lost 4 bases and J lost 3 bases. CDR3: CASSPGQVDTEAFF. CDR3 DNA: TGCGCCAGCAGCCCGGGACAGGTCGACACTGAAGCTTTCTTT. Full variable domain (remainder filled in from reference TRBV5-1 and TRBJ1-1): KAGVTQTPRYLIKTRGQQVTLSCSPISGHRSVSWYQQTPGQGLQFLFEYFSETQRNKGNFPGRFSGRQFSNSRSEMNVSTLELGDSALYLCASSPGQVDTEAFFGQGTRLTVV.

There are many counts of this clonotype. The V gene is TRBV21-1, the J gene TRBJ2-3; TRBD2, the table's D call, lacks a check against the DNA. TRBV21-1 is a pseudogene locus. The CDR3 extends over 13 amino acids. The CDR3 is CASIGRNTDTQYF. Written as DNA, the CDR3 is TGTGCCAGCATAGGGAGGAACACAGATACGCAGTATTTT.

This clonotype was seen a few times. The chain has TRBV5-6 and TRBJ2-7; perhaps D is TRBD1 or TRBD2 (5 bases each). Deletions cut 2 bases from V and 2 bases from J, with 8 bases between. This CDR3 spans 13 amino acids. Germline lookup yields CDR1 SGHDT and CDR2 YYEEEE. The CDR3 loop reads CASSFLGAYEQYV. CDR3 coding DNA: TGTGCCAGCAGCTTTTTGGGGGCCTACGAGCAGTACGTC.

The chain couples TRBV5-1 to TRBJ2-7; 8 bases are shared with TRBD1. The junction had 5 bases not matched to a gene; V was cut back by 5 bases and J by 4 bases. There are 13 residues in the CDR3. Germline assignment: CDR1 SGHRS and CDR2 YFSETQ. CDR3 in DNA: TGCGCCAGCAGAGGGACAGGCCTATACGAGCAGTACTTC. As protein: CASRGTGLYEQYF. Full variable domain (remainder filled in from reference TRBV5-1 and TRBJ2-7): KAGVTQTPRYLIKTRGQQVTLSCSPISGHRSVSWYQQTPGQGLQFLFEYFSETQRNKGNFPGRFSGRQFSNSRSEMNVSTLELGDSALYLCASRGTGLYEQYFGPGTRLTVT.

There are a few counts of this clonotype. The rearrangement uses TRBV10-1 and TRBJ2-5, with D possibly matching TRBD2 (6 bases). V was clipped by 3 bases and J by 4 bases, with 15 bases between them. Germline V gives CDR1 WNHNN, CDR2 SYGVQD (reference sequence). This CDR3 has 15 residues. CDR3 sequence reads: CASSESGPAGETQYF. The CDR3 DNA is TGCGCCAGCAGTGAAAGCGGGCCGGCGGGAGAGACCCAGTACTTC.

This clonotype was found a few times. CDR3: CASSPAAGVNIQYF. The CDR3, as DNA: TGTGCCAGCTCACCCGCGGCAGGGGTGAACATTCAGTACTTC. This chain links TRBV18 with TRBJ2-4; TRBD1 might be the D (6 bases). Germline assignment: CDR1 KGHSH and CDR2 LQKENI. The CDR3 length is 14 residues. V was trimmed by 3 bases and J by 7 bases, leaving 13 bases between them.

This clonotype has only a few counts. This rearrangement joins TRBV5-1 to TRBJ2-4; TRBD1 or TRBD2 may be the D gene (6 bases each). This CDR3 spans 15 amino acids. V shed 0 bases and J shed 6 bases, with 13 bases lying between them. Germline lookup yields CDR1 SGHRS and CDR2 YFSETQ. The CDR3 nucleotides read TGCGCCAGCAGCTTGGCAACAGGGACTGGAAACATTCAGTACTTC. This translates into CASSLATGTGNIQYF.

This clonotype was seen a few times. The chain recombines TRBV7-2 with TRBJ2-2, with 9 nucleotides matching TRBD1. The CDR3 spans 16 residues. V was clipped by 1 base and J by 6 bases; unmatched bases: 6. Germline CDR1 SGHTA, CDR2 FQGNSA. The CDR3 DNA follows: TGTGCCAGCAGCTTAGACGGGACAGGGTCGGCCGGGGAGCTGTTTTTT. Translating gives CASSLDGTGSAGELFF.

This sequence joins TRBV7-3 and TRBJ2-1; TRBD2 agrees at 11 bases. The CDR3 covers 15 residues. The V gene's germline CDR1 is SGHTA and CDR2 FQGTGA. After removal of 2 bases from V and 8 bases from J, the junction contained 5 bases not matched to a gene. CDR3 sequence reads: CASSLDSGGGYEQFF. In nucleotides, the CDR3 is TGTGCCAGCAGCTTAGATAGCGGGGGGGGCTATGAGCAGTTCTTC.

The J gene is TRBJ2-2, the V gene TRBV5-4; D unclear. CDR1 is SGHNT and CDR2 is YYREEE in the germline V gene (reference sequence). V was shortened by 3 bases and J by 0 bases, with 12 bases between the two germline ends. The CDR3 runs 16 residues. Here the CDR3 DNA reads TGTGCCAGCAGCTCCGGGCTCCACGCGAACACCGGGGAGCTGTTTTTT. Amino acids: CASSSGLHANTGELFF.

Only a few counts were recorded for this clonotype. In DNA form, the CDR3 reads TGCGCCAGCAGCCAAGGGGAGACAGGAACTTGGGAGACCCAGTACTTC. Its protein is CASSQGETGTWETQYF. The rearrangement links TRBV4-1 to TRBJ2-5; D is perhaps TRBD1 (6 bases). CDR3 length: 16 residues. The germline CDR1 and CDR2 sequences are MGHRA and YSYEKL. The ends were cut back, 1 base at V and 5 bases at J, with 17 bases in the middle.

This clonotype was observed a few times. The gene calls are TRBV6-6 and TRBJ2-7; TRBD1 matches 8 bases. There are 13 residues in the CDR3. Germline CDR1 reads MNHNY; CDR2 reads SVGAGI (reference sequence). V shed 5 bases and J 6 bases; nucleotides not matched to a gene: 6. The CDR3 DNA reads TGTGCCAGCAGTATCGACAGGGGCGGCGAGCAGTACGTC. Translating it yields CASSIDRGGEQYV.

This chain links TRBV5-5 with TRBJ2-6; a possible D gene is TRBD2 (6 bases). CDR1 and CDR2 (germline): SGHKS, YYEKEE (reference sequence). CDR3 size: 16 residues. V lost 0 bases, J lost 0 bases, and 7 bases lay in between. Written as DNA, the CDR3 is TGTGCCAGCAGCTTGGCCGGGAGCTCTGGGGCCAACGTCCTGACTTTC. Translating gives CASSLAGSSGANVLTF.

This clonotype was detected a few times. This sequence joins TRBV4-3 and TRBJ2-3; 8 bases map to TRBD1. Germline V gene sequence: CDR1 LGHNA, CDR2 YSLEER. The V gene end was trimmed by 3 bases and the J gene end by 2 bases; junction bases not matched to a gene: 4. CDR3 length: 15 amino acids. CDR3 sequence: CASSHGQGYTDTQYF. CDR3 nucleotide sequence: TGCGCCAGCAGCCACGGACAGGGCTACACAGATACGCAGTATTTT.

The chain recombines TRBV15 with TRBJ2-1, with 7 nucleotides matching TRBD1. CDR1 and CDR2 from the germline V gene are LNHNV and YYDKDF (reference sequence). The CDR3 spans 17 residues. Unmatched junction bases numbered 14, after V lost 1 base and J lost 8 bases. CDR3 region: CATSRGIRGGLSDEQFF. In nucleotides, the CDR3 is TGTGCCACCAGCAGAGGAATTCGAGGGGGCCTTTCGGATGAGCAGTTCTTC.

The chain couples TRBV25-1 to TRBJ1-1; no clear D. Trimming stripped 1 base from V and 5 bases from J, with 8 bases between. Looked up from germline, CDR1 is MGHDK and CDR2 is SYGVNS. The CDR3 totals 13 residues. The CDR3, as DNA: TGTGCCAGCAGTGAATCCCACGTAACTGAAGCTTTCTTT. Its protein product is CASSESHVTEAFF.

The V gene is TRBV7-2, the J gene TRBJ2-3; 14 nucleotides line up with TRBD2. The CDR3 spans 17 residues. With V trimmed by 1 base and J by 2 bases, 2 bases remained unmatched. Germline V CDR1 and CDR2: SGHTA, FQGNSA. CDR3 sequence reads: CASSLGLAGGNTDTQYF. Written as DNA, the CDR3 is TGTGCCAGCAGCTTAGGACTAGCGGGGGGGAACACAGATACGCAGTATTTT.

The gene calls are TRBV7-2 and TRBJ2-7, with 8 positions matching TRBD2. Germline CDR1 is SGHTA and CDR2 is FQGNSA. This CDR3 region has 15 residues. With V trimmed by 3 bases and J by 1 base, 5 bases remained unmatched. This chain's CDR3 is CASSFRGGRSYEQYV. The CDR3, as DNA: TGTGCCAGCAGCTTCCGGGGCGGGAGGTCCTACGAGCAGTACGTC.

V gene TRBV4-3 combines with J gene TRBJ1-1; D is possibly TRBD1 (6 bases). Germline CDR1 and CDR2: LGHNA and YSLEER. The V gene lost 0 bases and the J gene lost 4 bases, with 15 bases spanning the gap. CDR3 size: 16 residues. The CDR3: CASSQDKTGGGTEAFF. The CDR3 DNA follows: TGCGCCAGCAGCCAAGACAAGACAGGCGGTGGCACTGAAGCTTTCTTT.

The chain has TRBV4-2 and TRBJ1-2; a possible D gene is TRBD1 (5 bases). Trimming took off 0 bases at V and 6 bases at J, with 17 bases between the two ends. CDR3 size: 16 residues. Germline lookup yields CDR1 LGHNA and CDR2 YNFKEQ. CDR3 nucleotides: TGTGCCAGCAGCCAAGAAGGGTCGGGGGAAGTTGATGGCTACACCTTC. The encoded protein is CASSQEGSGEVDGYTF.